This T cell receptor (delta chain) was sequenced during a study of γδ T cells in repeated Plasmodium falciparum infection. The wider study: The natural-infection arm compared Malian children under seasonal malaria with matched Australian children. Study-level findings and limits: Compared with Australian children, Malian Vdelta2-negative repertoires seemed more clonal, less diverse, less shared. Repeated controlled infections reportedly drove waves of new clonotype selection in Vdelta2-negative, mostly Vdelta1+, gammadelta repertoires.

Each sorted gammadelta sample had TRG and TRD chains sequenced. TCRdb fed the multiplex PCR reads into CATT to redo clone calling. The sample holds some 50,000 delta-chain clones; about 1.5% are singletons and the top ten take over 7%. This clone has a count of ten or more. Antigen specificity is unknown. Germline CDR1 reads GEAIGNYY; CDR2 reads EKD. V shed 3 bases and J 3 bases; nucleotides not matched to a gene: 9. The CDR3 covers 17 residues. Gammadelta T cells were flow-sorted from PBMC into Vgamma9/Vdelta2+ and Vdelta2-negative populations for bulk analysis. This chain links TRDV2 with TRDJ1, with TRDD3 matching 13 bases. The origin of this receptor is a pool of human donors (malaria-infected and uninfected, not separated). Sequenced: gamma-delta T cells from blood. DNA for the CDR3: TGTGCCTGTGACTCCCTACTGGGGGATACGCGTGCCGATAAACTCATCTTT. Residues: CACDSLLGDTRADKLIF.